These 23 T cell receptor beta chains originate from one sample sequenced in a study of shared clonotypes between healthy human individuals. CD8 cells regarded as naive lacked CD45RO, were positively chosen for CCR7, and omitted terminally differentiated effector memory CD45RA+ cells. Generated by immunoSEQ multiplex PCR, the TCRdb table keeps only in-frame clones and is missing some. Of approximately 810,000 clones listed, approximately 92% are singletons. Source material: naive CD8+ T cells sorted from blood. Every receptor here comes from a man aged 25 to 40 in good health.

The CDR3 here is CASSLDSLAGLNNEQFF. The CDR3 nucleotides read TGTGCCAGCAGCTTAGACTCCCTAGCGGGATTAAACAATGAGCAGTTCTTC. The gene calls are TRBV11-2 and TRBJ2-1, with 9 positions matching TRBD2. V shed 0 bases and J 5 bases; nucleotides not matched to a gene: 8. CDR1 is SGHAT and CDR2 is FQNNGV in the germline V gene. The CDR3 runs 17 residues.

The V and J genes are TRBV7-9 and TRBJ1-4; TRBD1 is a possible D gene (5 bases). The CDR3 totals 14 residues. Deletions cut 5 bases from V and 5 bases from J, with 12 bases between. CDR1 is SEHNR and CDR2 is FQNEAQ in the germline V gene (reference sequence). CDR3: CASSLGTANEKLFF. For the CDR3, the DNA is TGTGCCAGCAGCCTCGGGACTGCAAATGAAAAACTGTTTTTT.

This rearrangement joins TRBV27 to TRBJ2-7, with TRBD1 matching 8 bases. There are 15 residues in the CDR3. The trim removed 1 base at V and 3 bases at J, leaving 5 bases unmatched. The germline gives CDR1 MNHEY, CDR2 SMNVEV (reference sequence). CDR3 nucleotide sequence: TGTGCCAGCAGTTTATTTGGGACAGGCGTCTACGAGCAGTACTTC. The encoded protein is CASSLFGTGVYEQYF.

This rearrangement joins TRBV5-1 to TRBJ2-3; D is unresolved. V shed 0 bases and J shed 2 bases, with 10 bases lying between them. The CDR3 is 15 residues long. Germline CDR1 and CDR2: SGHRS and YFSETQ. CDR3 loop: CASSLEFGPTDTQYF. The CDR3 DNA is TGCGCCAGCAGCTTGGAATTTGGTCCCACAGATACGCAGTATTTT. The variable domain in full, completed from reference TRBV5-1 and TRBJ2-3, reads KAGVTQTPRYLIKTRGQQVTLSCSPISGHRSVSWYQQTPGQGLQFLFEYFSETQRNKGNFPGRFSGRQFSNSRSEMNVSTLELGDSALYLCASSLEFGPTDTQYFGPGTRLTVL.

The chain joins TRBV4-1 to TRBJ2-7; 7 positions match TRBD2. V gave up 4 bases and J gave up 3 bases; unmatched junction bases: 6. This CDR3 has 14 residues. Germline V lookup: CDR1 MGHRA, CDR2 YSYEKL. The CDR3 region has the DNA TGCGCCAGCAGCCCGCGCCGGGACTACTACGAGCAGTACTTC. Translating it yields CASSPRRDYYEQYF.

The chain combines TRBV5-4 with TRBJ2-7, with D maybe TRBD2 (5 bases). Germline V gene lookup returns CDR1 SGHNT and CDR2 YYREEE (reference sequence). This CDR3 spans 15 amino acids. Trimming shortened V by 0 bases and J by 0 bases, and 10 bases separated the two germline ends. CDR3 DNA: TGTGCCAGCAGCTTGGCAGCGGTTAGCTCCTACGAGCAGTACTTC. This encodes CASSLAAVSSYEQYF.

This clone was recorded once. CDR3: CAISSGDYNEQFF. CDR3 bases: TGTGCCATCAGTAGCGGAGACTACAATGAGCAGTTCTTC. The chain employs TRBV10-3 and TRBJ2-1; TRBD2 might be the D (5 bases). The CDR3 runs to 13 residues. The ends were cut back, 5 bases at V and 3 bases at J, with 8 bases in the middle. Per the germline V gene, CDR1 is ENHRY and CDR2 is SYGVKD.

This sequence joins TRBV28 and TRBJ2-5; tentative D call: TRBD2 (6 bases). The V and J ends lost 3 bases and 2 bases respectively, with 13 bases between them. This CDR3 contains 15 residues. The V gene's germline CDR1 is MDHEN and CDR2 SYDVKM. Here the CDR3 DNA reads TGTGCCAGCAGTTTTAGAGGGGACTTGCAAGAGACCCAGTACTTC. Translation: CASSFRGDLQETQYF. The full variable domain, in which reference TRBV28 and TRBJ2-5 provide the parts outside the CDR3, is DVKVTQSSRYLVKRTGEKVFLECVQDMDHENMFWYRQDPGLGLRLIYFSYDVKMKEKGDIPEGYSVSREKKERFSLILESASTNQTSMYLCASSFRGDLQETQYFGPGTRLLVL.

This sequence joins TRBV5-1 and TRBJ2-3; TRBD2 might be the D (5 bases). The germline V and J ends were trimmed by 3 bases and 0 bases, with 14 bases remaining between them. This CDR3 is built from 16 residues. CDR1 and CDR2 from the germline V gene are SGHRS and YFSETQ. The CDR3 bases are TGCGCCAGCAGCTCCCCCGGAGGCTCTAGCACAGATACGCAGTATTTT. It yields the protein CASSSPGGSSTDTQYF. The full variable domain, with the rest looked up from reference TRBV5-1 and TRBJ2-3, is KAGVTQTPRYLIKTRGQQVTLSCSPISGHRSVSWYQQTPGQGLQFLFEYFSETQRNKGNFPGRFSGRQFSNSRSEMNVSTLELGDSALYLCASSSPGGSSTDTQYFGPGTRLTVL.

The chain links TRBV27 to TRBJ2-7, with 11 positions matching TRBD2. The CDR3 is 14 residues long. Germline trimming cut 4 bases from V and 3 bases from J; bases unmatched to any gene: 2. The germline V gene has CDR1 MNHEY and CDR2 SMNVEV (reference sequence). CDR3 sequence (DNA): TGTGCCAGCAGTTCGGGACTAGCGGACTACGAGCAGTACTTC. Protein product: CASSSGLADYEQYF.

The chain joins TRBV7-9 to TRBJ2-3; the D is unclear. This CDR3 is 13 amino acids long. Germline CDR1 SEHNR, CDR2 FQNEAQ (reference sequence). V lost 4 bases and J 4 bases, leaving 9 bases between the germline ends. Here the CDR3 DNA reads TGTGCCAGCAGCTCACCTCTCCCAGATACGCAGTATTTT. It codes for CASSSPLPDTQYF.

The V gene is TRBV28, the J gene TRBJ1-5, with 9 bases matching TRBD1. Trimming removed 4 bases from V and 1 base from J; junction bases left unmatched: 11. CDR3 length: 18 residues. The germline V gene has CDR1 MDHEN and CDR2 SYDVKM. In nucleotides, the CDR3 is TGTGCCAGCAGTTATGAAGGGACAGGGATCTCAAGCAATCAGCCCCAGCATTTT. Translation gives CASSYEGTGISSNQPQHF.

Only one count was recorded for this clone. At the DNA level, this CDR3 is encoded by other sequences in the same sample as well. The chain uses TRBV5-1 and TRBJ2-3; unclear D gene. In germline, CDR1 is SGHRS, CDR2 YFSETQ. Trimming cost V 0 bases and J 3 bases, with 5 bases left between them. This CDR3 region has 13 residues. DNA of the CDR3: TGCGCCAGCAGCTTGGTGGGTACAGATACGCAGTATTTT. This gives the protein CASSLVGTDTQYF.

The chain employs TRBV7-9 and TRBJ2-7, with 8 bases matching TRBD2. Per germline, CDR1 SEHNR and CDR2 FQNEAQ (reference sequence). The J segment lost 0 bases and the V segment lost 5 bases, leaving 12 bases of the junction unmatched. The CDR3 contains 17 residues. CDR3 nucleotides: TGTGCCAGCAGCCCCTTCGGGAGGGGGGAGGTCTCCTACGAGCAGTACTTC. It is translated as CASSPFGRGEVSYEQYF.

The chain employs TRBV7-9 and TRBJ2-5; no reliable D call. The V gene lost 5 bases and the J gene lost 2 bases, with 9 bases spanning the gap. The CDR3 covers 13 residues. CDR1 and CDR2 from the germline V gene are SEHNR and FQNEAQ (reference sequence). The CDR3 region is CASSPLGQETQYF. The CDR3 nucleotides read TGTGCCAGCAGCCCCTTAGGTCAAGAGACCCAGTACTTC.

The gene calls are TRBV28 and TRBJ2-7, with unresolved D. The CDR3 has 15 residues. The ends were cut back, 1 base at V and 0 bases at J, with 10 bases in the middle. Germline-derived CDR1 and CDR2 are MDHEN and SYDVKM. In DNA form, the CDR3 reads TGTGCCAGCAGTTTATCGTTTTGGAGCTCCTACGAGCAGTACTTC. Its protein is CASSLSFWSSYEQYF.

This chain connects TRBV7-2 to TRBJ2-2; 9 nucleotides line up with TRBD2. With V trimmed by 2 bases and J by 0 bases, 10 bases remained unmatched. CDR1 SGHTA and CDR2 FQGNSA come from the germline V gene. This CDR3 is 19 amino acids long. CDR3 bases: TGTGCCAGCAGCTTACCAGCGGGAGGCCCGTTCGCGAACACCGGGGAGCTGTTTTTT. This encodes CASSLPAGGPFANTGELFF.

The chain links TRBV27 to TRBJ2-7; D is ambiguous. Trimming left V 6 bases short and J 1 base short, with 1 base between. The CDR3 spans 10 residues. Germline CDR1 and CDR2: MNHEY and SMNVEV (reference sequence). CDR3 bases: TGTGCCAGCAGATCCTACGAGCAGTACTTC. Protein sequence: CASRSYEQYF.

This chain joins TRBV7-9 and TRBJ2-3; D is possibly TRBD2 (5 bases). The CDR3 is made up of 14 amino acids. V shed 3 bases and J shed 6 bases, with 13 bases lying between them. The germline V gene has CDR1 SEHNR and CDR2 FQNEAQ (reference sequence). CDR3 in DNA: TGTGCCAGCAGCTTTCTCATGCCGGGGGATACGCAGTATTTT. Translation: CASSFLMPGDTQYF.

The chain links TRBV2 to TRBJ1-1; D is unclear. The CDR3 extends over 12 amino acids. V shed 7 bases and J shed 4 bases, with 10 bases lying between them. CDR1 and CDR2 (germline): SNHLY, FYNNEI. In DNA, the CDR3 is TGTGCCAGCAAGACGGTCAGCACTGAAGCTTTCTTT. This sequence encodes CASKTVSTEAFF.

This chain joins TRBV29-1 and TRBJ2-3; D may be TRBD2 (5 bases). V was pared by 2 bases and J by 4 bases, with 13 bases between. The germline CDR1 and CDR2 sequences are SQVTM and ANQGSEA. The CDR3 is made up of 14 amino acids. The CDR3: CSVEYRGEADTQYF. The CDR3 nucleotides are TGCAGCGTTGAATACCGGGGAGAAGCAGATACGCAGTATTTT.

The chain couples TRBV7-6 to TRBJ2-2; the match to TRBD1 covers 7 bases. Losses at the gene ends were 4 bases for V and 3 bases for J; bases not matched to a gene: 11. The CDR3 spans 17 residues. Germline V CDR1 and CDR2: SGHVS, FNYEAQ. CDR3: CASSSSQAGGDTGELFF. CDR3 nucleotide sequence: TGTGCCAGCAGCTCCTCCCAAGCAGGGGGTGACACCGGGGAGCTGTTTTTT.

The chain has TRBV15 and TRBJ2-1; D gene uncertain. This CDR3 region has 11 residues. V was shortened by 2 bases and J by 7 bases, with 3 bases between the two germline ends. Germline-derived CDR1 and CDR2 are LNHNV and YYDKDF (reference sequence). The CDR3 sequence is CATSRRNEQFF. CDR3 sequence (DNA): TGTGCCACCAGCAGAAGGAATGAGCAGTTCTTC. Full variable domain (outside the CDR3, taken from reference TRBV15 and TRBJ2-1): DAMVIQNPRYQVTQFGKPVTLSCSQTLNHNVMYWYQQKSSQAPKLLFHYYDKDFNNEADTPDNFQSRRPNTSFCFLDIRSPGLGDTAMYLCATSRRNEQFFGPGTRLTVL.